Listed here are 18 T cell receptor beta chains from one sample, sequenced in a study of T cells in Graves' hyperthyroidism and ophthalmopathy. Amplified TCR beta CDR3 regions came from RNA transcripts. With the HTBI primer set, the TCR CDR3 went through a first round of RT-PCR. A single record per CDR3 protein comes from TCRdb applying MiXCR to the multiplex PCR reads. The sample shows hundreds of thousands of distinct CDR3 sequences, roughly 40% of them seen only once. The sample was blood. These receptors originate from a man aged 18 to 30 with Graves' hyperthyroidism.

This clonotype qualifies as medium-sized. V gene TRBV2 combines with J gene TRBJ1-5; TRBD1 might be the D (6 bases). The germline CDR1 and CDR2 sequences are SNHLY and FYNNEI. The length of the CDR3 is 16 residues. V lost 6 bases, J lost 2 bases, and 17 bases lay in between. The DNA for the CDR3 is TGTGCCAGCAGCCAAACAGGGCGAGGGGGCAATCAGCCCCAGCATTTT. It codes for CASSQTGRGGNQPQHF. Complete variable domain (other parts from reference TRBV2 and TRBJ1-5): EPEVTQTPSHQVTQMGQEVILRCVPISNHLYFYWYRQILGQKVEFLVSFYNNEISEKSEIFDDQFSVERPDGSNFTLKIRSTKLEDSAMYFCASSQTGRGGNQPQHFGDGTRLSIL.

This clonotype has at least ten counts. J is TRBJ2-6 and V is TRBV4-3; D remains unclear. From germline, CDR1 is LGHNA and CDR2 YSLEER. V was pared by 1 base and J by 0 bases, with 4 bases between. The CDR3 loop spans 15 amino acids. The CDR3 loop reads CASSQVASGANVLTF. CDR3 in DNA: TGCGCCAGCAGCCAAGTAGCCTCTGGGGCCAACGTCCTGACTTTC.

This clonotype was observed a single time. The chain has TRBV5-1 and TRBJ1-1; 7 bases map to TRBD1. V dropped 7 bases and J dropped 0; count of bases not matched to a gene: 6. The CDR3 is 14 amino acids. Germline V gives CDR1 SGHRS, CDR2 YFSETQ. As DNA, the CDR3 is TGCGCCAGCGGACAGGCGTTCATGAACACTGAAGCTTTCTTT. It yields the protein CASGQAFMNTEAFF.

The V gene is TRBV12-3 or TRBV12-4, the J gene TRBJ2-7, with D possibly matching TRBD2 (6 bases). V lost 3 bases to trimming and J lost 1 base, with 16 bases between them. The CDR3 extends over 16 amino acids. CDR3 coding DNA: TGTGCCAGCAGTTTTGCACCAGGCGGGGATTCCTACGAGCAGTACTTC. The encoded protein is CASSFAPGGDSYEQYF.

The CDR3 bases are TGTGCCAGCATCCGACTGGGACAGAGCTTCTCTGGAAACACCATATATTTT. This gives the protein CASIRLGQSFSGNTIYF. This rearrangement joins TRBV14 to TRBJ1-3; 7 nucleotides line up with TRBD1. V shed 7 bases and J 0 bases; nucleotides not matched to a gene: 12. In germline, CDR1 is SGHDN, CDR2 FVKESK. This CDR3 comprises 17 residues.

This clonotype was counted ten times or more. The chain employs TRBV20-1 and TRBJ2-5, with TRBD2 as a possible D gene (7 bases). This CDR3 has 15 amino acids. The germline V gene encodes CDR1 DFQATT and CDR2 SNEGSKA (reference sequence). V lost 1 base to trimming and J lost 1 base, with 13 bases between them. In DNA form, the CDR3 reads TGCAGTGCTAGAGTCCCGGGGGGCGGCCAAGAGACCCAGTACTTC. Amino acid sequence: CSARVPGGGQETQYF.

The chain uses TRBV27 and TRBJ2-7; TRBD1 or TRBD2 may be the D gene (5 bases each). There are 14 residues in the CDR3. Germline V gene data show CDR1 as MNHEY and CDR2 as SMNVEV (reference sequence). Trimming pared 7 bases from V and 1 base from J, leaving 14 bases between. Here the CDR3 DNA reads TGTGCCAGCATGCAGCCAGGGAGATCCTACGAGCAGTACTTC. Its translation: CASMQPGRSYEQYF.

The chain is built from TRBV7-3 and TRBJ2-2, with D possibly being TRBD1 or TRBD2 (5 bases each). The CDR3 extends over 18 amino acids. Per the germline V gene, CDR1 is SGHTA and CDR2 is FQGTGA. V dropped 2 bases and J dropped 2 bases, with 18 bases sitting between them. CDR3 nucleotide sequence: TGTGCCAGCAGCTTAGAAGTGGGGGTAGCACCCAACACCGGGGAGCTGTTTTTT. Residues: CASSLEVGVAPNTGELFF.

To note about this clonotype: An end of the junction differs from the germline gene, which may be a read error. This chain uses TRBV11-2 with TRBJ1-1, with TRBD1 matching over 7 bases. The germline gives CDR1 SGHAT, CDR2 FQNNGV. This CDR3 contains 13 residues. The CDR3 is CASSADRALETFF. Here the CDR3 DNA reads TGTGCCAGCAGCGCAGACAGGGCCCTTGAAACTTTCTTT.

This clonotype was counted between two and nine times. The V and J genes are TRBV10-3 and TRBJ1-4; tentatively, D is TRBD1 (5 bases). The CDR3 has 14 residues. Germline CDR1 ENHRY, CDR2 SYGVKD. The V end lost 3 bases, the J end lost 6 bases, and 11 bases lay between the germline ends. CDR3 nucleotide sequence: TGTGCCATCAGTGAAAGGGGTATTGATGAAAAACTGTTTTTT. Translated: CAISERGIDEKLFF.

This clonotype was seen repeatedly, ten times or more. This sequence joins TRBV19 and TRBJ1-6; D is uncertain. Deletions cut 3 bases from V and 13 bases from J, with 16 bases between. Germline assignment: CDR1 LNHDA and CDR2 SQIVND (reference sequence). The CDR3 covers 14 residues. CDR3: CASSIPTAMGPLHF. The CDR3 DNA sequence: TGTGCCAGTAGTATCCCGACGGCCATGGGGCCCCTCCACTTT.

With respect to this clonotype: At one boundary the junction diverges from the germline segment, which might be a read error. This chain joins TRBV5-1 and TRBJ2-7; 7 bases map to TRBD2. The CDR3 totals 13 residues. The germline V gene has CDR1 SGHRS and CDR2 YFSETQ. The CDR3: CASSLAGAYEQCF. For the CDR3, the DNA is TGTGCCAGCAGCTTGGCGGGAGCCTACGAGCAGTGCTTC.

This clonotype was seen ten or more times. CDR3 amino acids: CASSLGSYEQYF. CDR3 DNA sequence: TGTGCCAGCAGCTTAGGCTCCTACGAGCAGTACTTC. The gene calls are TRBV7-9 and TRBJ2-7, with D uncertain. The CDR3 length is 12 residues. V lost 1 base and J 0 bases, leaving 1 base between the germline ends. From germline, CDR1 is SEHNR and CDR2 FQNEAQ (reference sequence).

This clonotype was observed many times. The V call is TRBV10-3, the J call TRBJ1-4; tentatively, D is TRBD1 (5 bases). The CDR3 consists of 13 residues. From germline, CDR1 is ENHRY and CDR2 SYGVKD. The germline V and J ends were trimmed by 2 bases and 8 bases, with 9 bases remaining between them. The CDR3 sequence: CAISEDRREKLFF. The CDR3 bases are TGTGCCATCAGTGAGGACAGACGGGAAAAACTGTTTTTT.

About this clonotype: The conserved phenylalanine or tryptophan is not found at the CDR3 terminus, so this likely reflects a read error. The chain couples TRBV20-1 to TRBJ1-1; D is unclear. CDR3 length equals 11 residues. The V end was cut by 6 bases, the J end by 3 bases, with 8 bases between. CDR1 is DFQATT, CDR2 SNEGSKA, per germline (reference sequence). CDR3 residues: CSAEIDTEAFL. The CDR3 DNA is TGCAGTGCCGAAATCGACACTGAAGCTTTCCTT.

This clonotype was found many times. V and J are TRBV24-1 and TRBJ2-7; 8 nucleotides agree with TRBD1. The J segment lost 5 bases and the V segment lost 4 bases, leaving 3 bases of the junction unmatched. The germline gives CDR1 KGHDR, CDR2 SFDVKD. This CDR3 has 13 amino acids. The CDR3 sequence: CATSDTDRDEQYF. Here the CDR3 DNA reads TGTGCCACCAGTGACACGGACAGGGACGAGCAGTACTTC.

V usage is TRBV7-2 and J usage is TRBJ2-7; D might be TRBD2 (5 bases). V lost 5 bases, J lost 0 bases, and 11 bases lay in between. The germline V gene encodes CDR1 SGHTA and CDR2 FQGNSA. The CDR3 contains 14 residues. The CDR3 protein is CASSPSYPSYEQYF. In DNA form, the CDR3 reads TGTGCCAGCAGCCCTAGCTACCCCTCCTACGAGCAGTACTTC. Using reference TRBV7-2 and TRBJ2-7 for the parts outside the CDR3, the full variable domain is GAGVSQSPSNKVTEKGKDVELRCDPISGHTALYWYRQSLGQGLEFLIYFQGNSAPDKSGLPSDRFSAERTGGSVSTLTIQRTQQEDSAVYLCASSPSYPSYEQYFGPGTRLTVT.

This clonotype was counted at least ten times. V is TRBV7-6 and J is TRBJ1-2; the D gene is possibly TRBD1 (5 bases). The germline V gene has CDR1 SGHVS and CDR2 FNYEAQ. This CDR3 has 14 amino acids. Trimming cost V 1 base and J 4 bases, with 10 bases left between them. The CDR3 DNA sequence: TGTGCCAGCAGCTTAGACGAGACAGTCTATGGCTACACCTTC. Protein: CASSLDETVYGYTF.